Listed here is a single T cell receptor beta chain. This record comes from a study of blood T cell repertoires in COVID-19. Participants were aged roughly 18 to 90 years, lived in some 23 US areas, and enrolled virtually. Clinical history reported by participants formed the basis on which cohorts were assigned. Sequenced by immunoSEQ multiplex PCR; TCRdb stores in-frame clones only, minus some. Of 250,000 to 350,000 clones listed, 90% are singletons. The germline gives CDR1 GTSNPN, CDR2 SVGIG (reference sequence). The CDR3 consists of 10 residues. V was pared by 4 bases and J by 5 bases, with 5 bases between.

This clonotype was obtained from a woman aged 18-29 years with acute COVID-19. The sample comprised PBMCs or T cells enriched from blood (not recorded which). The chain links TRBV30 to TRBJ1-1; D ambiguous. The CDR3 nucleotides read TGTGCCTGGATGCGGACTGAAGCTTTCTTT. It specifies CAWMRTEAFF.